The next 30 T cell receptor beta chains were all read from a single sample in a study of graft-versus-host responses after intestinal transplantation. TCRdb's table, derived via immunoSEQ multiplex PCR, lists solely in-frame clones and lacks some. This sample has over 100,000 clones, with about 93% found just once. Antigens of these TCRs are unknown. Sequencing used unstimulated CD4+ T cells sorted from spleen or lymph node cells, obtained before intestinal transplant. The receptors come from a human donor who received an intestinal transplant.

The chain uses TRBV27 and TRBJ2-7; 8 bases match TRBD1. J lost 0 bases, V lost 6 bases, and 13 bases had no gene match. CDR1 is MNHEY and CDR2 is SMNVEV in the germline V gene (reference sequence). CDR3 size: 17 residues. CDR3 loop: CASRRFSGQESSYEQYF. The CDR3 DNA sequence: TGTGCCAGCAGGAGGTTCTCGGGACAGGAGAGCTCCTACGAGCAGTACTTC.

J is TRBJ2-7 and V is TRBV10-3, with D tentatively TRBD2 (6 bases). Germline CDR1 ENHRY, CDR2 SYGVKD. Trimming shortened V by 7 bases and J by 4 bases, and 23 bases separated the two germline ends. The CDR3 is made up of 16 amino acids. The CDR3, as DNA: TGTGCCATCAAACTGGGACTCTCCAGTCCCCCGTACGAGCAGTACTTC. This codes for CAIKLGLSSPPYEQYF.

The V and J genes are TRBV9 and TRBJ2-3, with no clear D. V was clipped by 0 bases and J by 8 bases, with 19 bases between them. The germline CDR1 and CDR2 sequences are SGDLS and YYNGEE. The CDR3 sequence is 16 residues long. The CDR3 nucleotides read TGTGCCAGCAGCGTAGACCAACCTGGTATCGCTGGTACGCAGTATTTT. Protein: CASSVDQPGIAGTQYF.

CDR3 bases: TGTGCCAGCAGCCAAGGACGCACAGCGGGGACCTACGAGCAGTACTTC. This sequence encodes CASSQGRTAGTYEQYF. The chain is built from TRBV7-9 and TRBJ2-7; 7 bases fit TRBD2. V gave up 5 bases and J gave up 2 bases; unmatched junction bases: 12. CDR3 length: 16 residues. Germline V gives CDR1 SEHNR, CDR2 FQNEAQ (reference sequence).

The chain has TRBV7-3 and TRBJ2-3; D uncertain. The germline V gene has CDR1 SGHTA and CDR2 FQGTGA. The V end was cut by 1 base, the J end by 2 bases, with 7 bases between. The CDR3 consists of 14 residues. The CDR3: CASSLMGSTDTQYF. DNA for the CDR3: TGTGCCAGCAGCTTAATGGGCTCCACAGATACGCAGTATTTT.

This chain links TRBV2 with TRBJ2-3; D is unresolved. The germline gives CDR1 SNHLY, CDR2 FYNNEI. The V end lost 0 bases, the J end lost 1 base, and 11 bases lay between the germline ends. The CDR3 is 16 residues long. CDR3 DNA sequence: TGTGCCAGCAGTGAAGCTAGCTCCTATCGCACAGATACGCAGTATTTT. Amino acid sequence: CASSEASSYRTDTQYF.

The V call is TRBV7-9, the J call TRBJ2-7, with a weak D call TRBD2 (5 bases). The CDR3 covers 13 residues. CDR1 SEHNR and CDR2 FQNEAQ come from the germline V gene (reference sequence). V lost 3 bases and J lost 0, with 6 bases in between. This chain's CDR3 is CASSLAGSYEQYF. CDR3 bases: TGTGCCAGCAGCTTGGCGGGCTCCTACGAGCAGTACTTC.

The chain combines TRBV5-1 with TRBJ2-3; D uncertain. The CDR3 has 12 amino acids. Germline V CDR1 and CDR2: SGHRS, YFSETQ. V lost 5 bases and J lost 1, with 5 bases in between. The CDR3 bases are TGCGCCAGCAGAGTTCGCACAGATACGCAGTATTTT. This encodes CASRVRTDTQYF.

This chain connects TRBV19 to TRBJ2-5, with D possibly matching TRBD2 (5 bases). From germline, CDR1 is LNHDA and CDR2 SQIVND (reference sequence). This CDR3 comprises 13 residues. Trimming left V 1 base short and J 5 bases short, with 8 bases between. This chain's CDR3 is CASSIGGWETQYF. The CDR3 DNA follows: TGTGCCAGTAGTATAGGAGGGTGGGAGACCCAGTACTTC.

This chain uses TRBV4-2 with TRBJ1-1; no clear D. This CDR3 has 14 residues. Germline V gene sequence: CDR1 LGHNA, CDR2 YNFKEQ. V was clipped by 1 base and J by 3 bases, with 9 bases between them. The CDR3 spells CASSQVSRDTEAFF. The CDR3 DNA is TGTGCCAGCAGCCAAGTGAGCCGGGACACTGAAGCTTTCTTT.

The count of this clone is one. The rearrangement joins TRBV10-3 to TRBJ1-1; unclear D gene. V lost 9 bases and J lost 0, with 11 bases in between. Per the germline V gene, CDR1 is ENHRY and CDR2 is SYGVKD. The CDR3 has 13 amino acids. CDR3 loop: CAISPVMNTEAFF. The DNA of the CDR3 is TGTGCCATTTCCCCGGTCATGAACACTGAAGCTTTCTTT.

A word on this clone: Mismatch with germline at one junction end may stem from a read error. The chain carries TRBV6-1 and TRBJ1-1; weak D call: TRBD1 (5 bases). This CDR3 contains 12 residues. The germline CDR1 and CDR2 sequences are MNHNS and SASEGT. CDR3 nucleotides: TGTGCCAGCAGAGACACTCCGGGACCTATAATCTTT. This translates into CASRDTPGPIIF.

The chain is built from TRBV7-9 and TRBJ1-3, with no clear D. In germline, CDR1 is SEHNR, CDR2 FQNEAQ (reference sequence). The V end lost 3 bases, the J end lost 0 bases, and 12 bases lay between the germline ends. The CDR3 totals 16 residues. The CDR3 sequence: CASSFRTFSSGNTIYF. The CDR3, as DNA: TGTGCCAGCAGCTTTAGGACCTTTAGCTCTGGAAACACCATATATTTT.

This chain's CDR3 is CASSHRGAQSTDTQYF. The CDR3, as DNA: TGTGCCAGCAGTCACCGGGGGGCGCAGAGCACAGATACGCAGTATTTT. V and J are TRBV11-1 and TRBJ2-3; weak D call: TRBD2 (7 bases). Trimming shortened V by 6 bases and J by 0 bases, and 16 bases separated the two germline ends. Germline CDR1 and CDR2: SGHAT and FQDESV (reference sequence). This CDR3 is 16 amino acids long. Full variable domain (remainder filled in from reference TRBV11-1 and TRBJ2-3): EAEVAQSPRYKITEKSQAVAFWCDPISGHATLYWYRQILGQGPELLVQFQDESVVDDSQLPKDRFSAERLKGVDSTLKIQPAELGDSAMYLCASSHRGAQSTDTQYFGPGTRLTVL.

The J gene is TRBJ1-5, the V gene TRBV2; possible D gene TRBD1, 5 bases. Trimming cost V 2 bases and J 4 bases, with 15 bases left between them. Germline-derived CDR1 and CDR2 are SNHLY and FYNNEI. CDR3 length: 16 amino acids. CDR3: CASSERTIEGNQPQHF. The CDR3 coding sequence is TGTGCCAGCAGTGAAAGGACAATAGAGGGAAATCAGCCCCAGCATTTT.

The V gene is TRBV5-6, the J gene TRBJ1-1; no clear D gene. The CDR3 totals 11 residues. V lost 0 bases, J lost 6 bases, and 3 bases lay in between. Germline values: CDR1 SGHDT, CDR2 YYEEEE. Here the CDR3 DNA reads TGTGCCAGCAGCTTGGAAGCTGAAGCTTTCTTT. Amino acids: CASSLEAEAFF.

This chain links TRBV5-4 with TRBJ2-5; TRBD2 matches 11 bases. V lost 4 bases and J lost 3; bases outside the gene matches: 2. Germline values: CDR1 SGHNT, CDR2 YYREEE (reference sequence). This CDR3 spans 14 amino acids. Here the CDR3 DNA reads TGTGCCAGCAGCCGGGGACTAGCGGAAGAGACCCAGTACTTC. Residues: CASSRGLAEETQYF.

A word on this clone: The junction shows a germline mismatch at one end, possibly a read error. The chain employs TRBV27 and TRBJ2-7; 7 bases are shared with TRBD2. The germline CDR1 and CDR2 sequences are MNHEY and SMNVEV (reference sequence). The CDR3 is 15 amino acids. The CDR3 bases are TGTGCCAGCAGTGTATCCTTCGGGGGGTCCTACGAGCAGTACTTC. Protein: CASSVSFGGSYEQYF.

This chain uses TRBV4-2 with TRBJ1-3; D is unresolved. The germline V gene has CDR1 LGHNA and CDR2 YNFKEQ. The V and J ends lost 1 base and 1 base respectively, with 2 bases between them. The CDR3 covers 13 residues. CDR3 coding DNA: TGTGCCAGCAGCCAAGCGTCTGGAAACACCATATATTTT. Its translation: CASSQASGNTIYF.

This clone was seen a handful of times. The chain employs TRBV19 and TRBJ2-1; no firm D call. Germline V gives CDR1 LNHDA, CDR2 SQIVND (reference sequence). Trimming took 3 bases from V and 11 from J, leaving 8 bases between them. This CDR3 region has 11 residues. Here the CDR3 DNA reads TGTGCCAGTAGTATCCAGGCTAAGCAGTTCTTC. Encoded protein: CASSIQAKQFF.

The J gene is TRBJ2-7, the V gene TRBV2; no reliable D call. Germline V gene sequence: CDR1 SNHLY, CDR2 FYNNEI. CDR3 length equals 11 residues. Deletions cut 8 bases from V and 3 bases from J, with 8 bases between. CDR3 coding DNA: TGTGCCAGCGGTGTCCACTACGAGCAGTACTTC. It encodes CASGVHYEQYF.

The gene calls are TRBV27 and TRBJ2-1; 9 bases fit TRBD2. The germline CDR1 and CDR2 sequences are MNHEY and SMNVEV (reference sequence). The CDR3 is 16 amino acids. V was pared by 4 bases and J by 7 bases, with 11 bases of the junction left unmatched. The DNA of the CDR3 is TGTGCCAGCAGTTCCCCTCGCGGGAGGGCCGGAAATGAGCAGTTCTTC. Protein: CASSSPRGRAGNEQFF.

The chain joins TRBV18 to TRBJ2-5; D unclear. V shed 4 bases and J shed 5 bases, with 5 bases lying between them. The germline V gene has CDR1 KGHSH and CDR2 LQKENI. The CDR3 loop spans 11 amino acids. CDR3 residues: CASSRVETQYF. The CDR3 DNA is TGTGCCAGCTCACGGGTGGAGACCCAGTACTTC.

The gene calls are TRBV29-1 and TRBJ2-7, with TRBD1 matching 7 bases. The V gene's germline CDR1 is SQVTM and CDR2 ANQGSEA. The V gene end was trimmed by 1 base and the J gene end by 3 bases; junction bases not matched to a gene: 3. This CDR3 is 13 amino acids long. The CDR3 region is CSVEARDSYEQYF. Written as DNA, the CDR3 is TGCAGCGTTGAAGCCCGGGACAGCTACGAGCAGTACTTC.

The V gene is TRBV2, the J gene TRBJ2-7, with 10 nucleotides matching TRBD1. CDR1 is SNHLY, CDR2 FYNNEI, per germline. The CDR3 length is 12 residues. The V segment lost 9 bases and the J segment 6 bases; nucleotides outside the gene matches: 5. The CDR3 nucleotides read TGTGCCAGTGGACAGGGGGTCGCCGAGCAGTACTTC. The encoded protein is CASGQGVAEQYF.

This clone was observed a handful of times. This rearrangement joins TRBV6-5 to TRBJ2-5; TRBD1 is a possible D gene (6 bases). With 9 bases removed from V and 1 base from J, the gap between germline ends came to 12 bases. CDR3 length: 13 residues. Germline CDR1 MNHEY, CDR2 SVGAGI. The CDR3 region is CARAGDSQETQYF. CDR3 nucleotide sequence: TGTGCCAGGGCAGGGGATAGCCAAGAGACCCAGTACTTC.

The chain couples TRBV5-1 to TRBJ2-1; 10 nucleotides agree with TRBD2. This CDR3 is 16 amino acids long. V trimming: 4 bases; J trimming: 3 bases; junction bases outside the gene matches: 7. CDR1 and CDR2 from the germline V gene are SGHRS and YFSETQ. The DNA of the CDR3 is TGCGCCAGCAGCCTACCACTAGCGGGGCACTACAATGAGCAGTTCTTC. It yields the protein CASSLPLAGHYNEQFF.

The chain is built from TRBV28 and TRBJ1-1, with 8 positions matching TRBD1. Trimming took 5 bases from V and 4 from J; bases not matched to a gene: 9. Germline CDR1 is MDHEN and CDR2 is SYDVKM. This CDR3 has 15 amino acids. The CDR3 is CASSRGQGISTEAFF. Written as DNA, the CDR3 is TGTGCCAGCAGTCGCGGACAGGGAATAAGCACTGAAGCTTTCTTT.

The chain combines TRBV5-4 with TRBJ2-1; D may be TRBD2 (8 bases). Germline V gene sequence: CDR1 SGHNT, CDR2 YYREEE (reference sequence). The CDR3 extends over 15 amino acids. Trimming stripped 3 bases from V and 4 bases from J, with 14 bases between. DNA of the CDR3: TGTGCCAGCAGCTCGGGGGGGACAGAGTACAATGAGCAGTTCTTC. This translates into CASSSGGTEYNEQFF.

For this clone: The germline gene is not matched at one end of the junction; a read error may be the cause. The chain is built from TRBV7-7 and TRBJ2-1; a weak D match, TRBD1 (6 bases). The germline V gene encodes CDR1 SSHAT and CDR2 FNYEAQ (reference sequence). This CDR3 has 15 amino acids. This CDR3 is CASSFKGQPEDEQFF. DNA of the CDR3: TGTGCTAGCAGCTTTAAAGGACAGCCCGAGGATGAGCAGTTCTTC.